The sequence of this T cell receptor (beta chain) was determined in a study of response to subunit inactivated influenza vaccine. General study findings and limits: A suggestion made by the authors is that each seasonal influenza vaccination recruits few new T cells.

CDR3 length equals 15 residues. With 4 bases clipped from V and 2 bases from J, the junction kept 4 bases outside the gene matches. Germline assignment: CDR1 SGHTA and CDR2 FQGNSA. One entry per CDR3 protein, called by TCRdb with MiXCR from the RT-PCR reads. This repertoire shows fewer than 700,000 distinct CDR3 sequences, 13% found once; its top ten account for roughly 13%. A few counts support this clonotype. Its target is unknown. The clonotype comes from a man in his forties or fifties who received an inactivated influenza vaccine. The starting material was PBMCs from blood, obtained more than 35 days after vaccination. This chain joins TRBV7-2 and TRBJ2-1; TRBD2 matches 8 bases. CDR3 protein: CASSSAGGAYNEQFF. The CDR3 bases are TGTGCCAGCAGCTCGGCCGGGGGGGCCTACAATGAGCAGTTCTTC.